These 26 T cell receptor beta chains were all obtained from the same sample, sequenced in a study of blood T cell repertoires in COVID-19. Produced via immunoSEQ multiplex PCR; TCRdb's table is partial and in-frame only. In the table there are roughly 180,000 clones, roughly 94% of which are singletons. The sequencing input was peripheral blood. These receptors were taken from a young man with COVID-19, enrolled during active disease.

This chain connects TRBV10-3 to TRBJ2-7, with 8 bases fitting TRBD2. The V segment lost 10 bases and the J segment 2 bases; nucleotides outside the gene matches: 10. The CDR3 is 14 amino acids. Looked up from germline, CDR1 is ENHRY and CDR2 is SYGVKD. This CDR3 reads CATTGRGATYEQYF. As DNA, the CDR3 is TGTGCCACCACTGGGCGGGGGGCCACCTACGAGCAGTACTTC.

The chain combines TRBV5-1 with TRBJ1-2; 12 positions match TRBD1. Trimming took 4 bases from V and 10 from J; bases not matched to a gene: 2. The CDR3 length is 12 residues. Germline V gene lookup returns CDR1 SGHRS and CDR2 YFSETQ. The CDR3 loop reads CASSPGQGAYTF. The DNA for the CDR3 is TGCGCCAGCAGCCCGGGACAGGGGGCCTACACCTTC.

The J gene is TRBJ2-7, the V gene TRBV19; tentative D call: TRBD2 (5 bases). The CDR3 is 15 amino acids. The germline V gene encodes CDR1 LNHDA and CDR2 SQIVND (reference sequence). The ends were cut back, 1 base at V and 4 bases at J, with 14 bases in the middle. The CDR3 loop reads CASSIGPGKEYEQYF. The CDR3 DNA sequence: TGTGCCAGTAGTATAGGGCCGGGGAAGGAATACGAGCAGTACTTC.

CDR3 sequence: CASKVLRSNQPQHF. The DNA for the CDR3 is TGTGCCAGCAAAGTCCTGAGGAGCAATCAGCCCCAGCATTTT. The chain is built from TRBV2 and TRBJ1-5, with D unresolved. Germline V gives CDR1 SNHLY, CDR2 FYNNEI. Deletions cut 7 bases from V and 1 base from J, with 11 bases between. The CDR3 contains 14 residues.

This clone was recorded once. The chain has TRBV5-4 and TRBJ2-5; 14 bases map to TRBD2. V dropped 4 bases and J dropped 5; count of bases not matched to a gene: 7. The length of the CDR3 is 16 residues. CDR1 SGHNT and CDR2 YYREEE come from the germline V gene (reference sequence). CDR3 protein: CASSPTSGGAVETQYF. The CDR3 nucleotides read TGTGCCAGCAGCCCGACTAGCGGGGGGGCGGTGGAGACCCAGTACTTC. Full variable domain (outside the CDR3, taken from reference TRBV5-4 and TRBJ2-5): ETGVTQSPTHLIKTRGQQVTLRCSSQSGHNTVSWYQQALGQGPQFIFQYYREEENGRGNFPPRFSGLQFPNYSSELNVNALELDDSALYLCASSPTSGGAVETQYFGPGTRLLVL.

This chain connects TRBV6-5 to TRBJ2-1; 8 bases fit TRBD1. CDR1 MNHEY and CDR2 SVGAGI come from the germline V gene. V trimming: 4 bases; J trimming: 9 bases; junction bases outside the gene matches: 8. This CDR3 has 14 amino acids. DNA of the CDR3: TGTGCCAGCAGTTGGGGACAGGCGGGTGGTGAGCAGTTCTTC. It specifies CASSWGQAGGEQFF.

In nucleotides, the CDR3 is TGTGCCTTTCAGACAAATCTCCGCGAGCAGTACTTC. It yields the protein CAFQTNLREQYF. This chain links TRBV30 with TRBJ2-7; D not resolved. CDR1 GTSNPN and CDR2 SVGIG come from the germline V gene (reference sequence). The CDR3 extends over 12 amino acids. V lost 7 bases and J lost 6, with 16 bases in between.

The gene calls are TRBV14 and TRBJ1-6, with 9 bases identical to TRBD1. Losses at the gene ends were 6 bases for V and 3 bases for J; bases not matched to a gene: 3. This CDR3 is 15 amino acids long. Per germline, CDR1 SGHDN and CDR2 FVKESK. The CDR3 sequence: CASRQGASYNSPLHF. CDR3 DNA sequence: TGTGCCAGCAGACAGGGGGCAAGCTATAATTCACCCCTCCACTTT.

This rearrangement joins TRBV29-1 to TRBJ1-5; perhaps TRBD1 as D (6 bases). Per the germline V gene, CDR1 is SQVTM and CDR2 is ANQGSEA. This CDR3 is 12 amino acids long. With 6 bases removed from V and 7 bases from J, the gap between germline ends came to 13 bases. CDR3 loop: CSVLTGNQPQHF. In DNA, the CDR3 is TGCAGCGTCTTAACAGGGAACCAGCCCCAGCATTTT.

The chain links TRBV6-5 to TRBJ1-1; TRBD1 agrees at 9 bases. The ends lost 6 bases at V and 0 bases at J; junction bases unmatched: 2. Looked up from germline, CDR1 is MNHEY and CDR2 is SVGAGI. The CDR3 covers 14 residues. The CDR3 sequence: CASRGTGMNTEAFF. In DNA form, the CDR3 reads TGTGCCAGCAGGGGGACAGGGATGAACACTGAAGCTTTCTTT.

This clone has a single count. The J gene is TRBJ1-4, the V gene TRBV5-1; D might be TRBD1 (5 bases). V was clipped by 4 bases and J by 5 bases, with 12 bases between them. Germline V gives CDR1 SGHRS, CDR2 YFSETQ. The CDR3 is made up of 14 amino acids. The CDR3 protein is CASSLAGGNEKLFF. The DNA of the CDR3 is TGCGCCAGCAGCCTAGCCGGGGGAAATGAAAAACTGTTTTTT.

The CDR3 sequence: CASSVLAGSYNEQFF. For the CDR3, the DNA is TGTGCCAGCAGCGTACTAGCGGGCTCCTACAATGAGCAGTTCTTC. The chain is built from TRBV9 and TRBJ2-1, with TRBD2 identical over 8 bases. The germline gives CDR1 SGDLS, CDR2 YYNGEE. V lost 1 base and J lost 0; bases outside the gene matches: 0. This CDR3 contains 15 residues. Variable domain in full (rest from reference TRBV9 and TRBJ2-1): DSGVTQTPKHLITATGQRVTLRCSPRSGDLSVYWYQQSLDQGLQFLIQYYNGEERAKGNILERFSAQQFPDLHSELNLSSLELGDSALYFCASSVLAGSYNEQFFGPGTRLTVL.

J is TRBJ2-7 and V is TRBV9, with 7 bases fitting TRBD2. CDR3 length equals 13 residues. The ends lost 5 bases at V and 3 bases at J; junction bases unmatched: 5. Per the germline V gene, CDR1 is SGDLS and CDR2 is YYNGEE. This CDR3 is CASSSGGHYEQYF. The CDR3 coding sequence is TGTGCCAGCAGTTCGGGGGGTCACTACGAGCAGTACTTC.

This chain joins TRBV19 and TRBJ1-5; TRBD1 matches 10 bases. Germline V CDR1 and CDR2: LNHDA, SQIVND (reference sequence). The junction had 13 bases not matched to a gene; V was cut back by 5 bases and J by 9 bases. The CDR3 totals 16 residues. The DNA for the CDR3 is TGTGCCAGTAGTGTTTTCGGACAGGGGGGACCTTGGCCCCAGCATTTT. Translation: CASSVFGQGGPWPQHF.

The genes are TRBV29-1 and TRBJ2-3, with D tentatively TRBD1 (5 bases). This CDR3 contains 12 residues. Germline CDR1 reads SQVTM; CDR2 reads ANQGSEA. The ends were cut back, 7 bases at V and 2 bases at J, with 10 bases in the middle. The CDR3 sequence is CSGGQDTDTQYF. CDR3 coding DNA: TGCAGCGGCGGACAAGACACAGATACGCAGTATTTT.

The chain recombines TRBV5-1 with TRBJ1-6, with D possibly TRBD1 on 5 matching bases. Trimming stripped 0 bases from V and 9 bases from J, with 13 bases between. CDR3 length: 15 amino acids. CDR1 is SGHRS and CDR2 is YFSETQ in the germline V gene. In DNA, the CDR3 is TGCGCCAGCAGCTTGGAAGGGGCCCCTGGTTCACCCCTCCACTTT. Protein product: CASSLEGAPGSPLHF.

The chain couples TRBV12-3 or TRBV12-4 to TRBJ1-1; D is perhaps TRBD1 (6 bases). The ends were cut back, 4 bases at V and 4 bases at J, with 10 bases in the middle. The CDR3 loop spans 13 amino acids. In DNA form, the CDR3 reads TGTGCCAGCAGTTCAGGGGTGAGCACTGAAGCTTTCTTT. Translation gives CASSSGVSTEAFF.

This chain uses TRBV9 with TRBJ1-1; TRBD1 aligns across 9 bases. Germline assignment: CDR1 SGDLS and CDR2 YYNGEE. The CDR3 length is 16 residues. The V and J ends lost 4 bases and 6 bases, in that order; junction bases with no gene match: 13. The CDR3 DNA is TGTGCCAGCAGCTCGAGGGACAGGGCCTTACTCGCTGAAGCTTTCTTT. This gives the protein CASSSRDRALLAEAFF.

The chain employs TRBV15 and TRBJ1-2; TRBD1 is a possible D gene (6 bases). The CDR3 runs to 15 residues. Germline lookup yields CDR1 LNHNV and CDR2 YYDKDF (reference sequence). V lost 0 bases and J lost 6, with 14 bases in between. CDR3 in DNA: TGTGCCACCAGCAGAGATTACGAGGGGGTGAATGGCTACACCTTC. Its protein product is CATSRDYEGVNGYTF.

The chain joins TRBV7-2 to TRBJ1-2, with 7 positions matching TRBD1. V lost 5 bases to trimming and J lost 0 bases; unmatched junction nucleotides: 3. CDR1 SGHTA and CDR2 FQGNSA come from the germline V gene. CDR3 length: 14 residues. CDR3 sequence reads: CASSPGTANYGYTF. The CDR3 bases are TGTGCCAGCAGCCCGGGGACAGCTAACTATGGCTACACCTTC.

The chain couples TRBV12-5 to TRBJ2-3; TRBD1 matches at 10 bases. The V segment lost 6 bases and the J segment 8 bases; nucleotides outside the gene matches: 5. Germline CDR1 and CDR2: LGHNT and FRNRAP. The CDR3 totals 13 residues. The DNA of the CDR3 is TGTGCTAGTGGACGGACAGGGGGAGGTACGCAGTATTTT. Amino acids: CASGRTGGGTQYF.

V and J are TRBV9 and TRBJ1-4, with D possibly being TRBD1 (6 bases). The ends were cut back, 2 bases at V and 2 bases at J, with 10 bases in the middle. Germline loops: CDR1 SGDLS, CDR2 YYNGEE. This CDR3 is built from 15 residues. The CDR3 DNA is TGTGCCAGCAGCGTGACAGGAAGTACTAATGAAAAACTGTTTTTT. Encoded protein: CASSVTGSTNEKLFF.

The genes are TRBV30 and TRBJ1-6, with no clear D. Germline V gives CDR1 GTSNPN, CDR2 SVGIG (reference sequence). This CDR3 has 13 residues. Trimming cost V 1 base and J 7 bases, with 8 bases left between them. In nucleotides, the CDR3 is TGTGCCTGGAGTGAACTAAGGAATTCACCCCTCCACTTT. Protein: CAWSELRNSPLHF.

The chain employs TRBV2 and TRBJ1-6; 11 nucleotides line up with TRBD1. CDR3 size: 17 residues. Germline trimming cut 5 bases from V and 3 bases from J; bases unmatched to any gene: 6. Germline lookup yields CDR1 SNHLY and CDR2 FYNNEI. The CDR3: CASSRTGGLIYNSPLHF. Written as DNA, the CDR3 is TGTGCCAGCAGTCGGACAGGGGGCCTTATCTATAATTCACCCCTCCACTTT.

CDR3 in amino acids: CASSDYRATSSYEQYF. The DNA for the CDR3 is TGTGCCAGCAGTGATTACAGGGCCACTAGCTCCTACGAGCAGTACTTC. This sequence joins TRBV25-1 and TRBJ2-7; a weak D match, TRBD1 (6 bases). From germline, CDR1 is MGHDK and CDR2 SYGVNS. The V end lost 3 bases, the J end lost 0 bases, and 15 bases lay between the germline ends. The CDR3 totals 16 residues.

The chain joins TRBV5-1 to TRBJ1-3; D is unclear. V was clipped by 0 bases and J by 0 bases, with 7 bases between them. Germline V gene data show CDR1 as SGHRS and CDR2 as YFSETQ. The CDR3 consists of 15 residues. CDR3 bases: TGCGCCAGCAGCTTGGACAGATCCTCTGGAAACACCATATATTTT. Translated, it gives CASSLDRSSGNTIYF.